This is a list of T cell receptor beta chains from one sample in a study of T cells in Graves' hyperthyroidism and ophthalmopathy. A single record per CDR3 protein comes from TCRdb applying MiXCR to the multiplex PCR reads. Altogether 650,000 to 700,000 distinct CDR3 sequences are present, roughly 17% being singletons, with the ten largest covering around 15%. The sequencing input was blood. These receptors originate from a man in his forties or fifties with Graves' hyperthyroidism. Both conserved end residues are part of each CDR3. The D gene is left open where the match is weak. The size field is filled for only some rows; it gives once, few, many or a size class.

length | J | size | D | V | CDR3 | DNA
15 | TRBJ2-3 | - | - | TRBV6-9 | CAGSYTSGIRDTQYF | TGTGCCGGCAGTTACACCTCAGGGATCAGAGATACGCAGTATTTT
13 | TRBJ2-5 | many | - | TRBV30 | CAWSVRGEETQYF | TGTGCCTGGAGTGTACGAGGGGAGGAGACCCAGTACTTC
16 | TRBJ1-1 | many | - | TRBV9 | CASSVVPAAGNTEAFF | TGTGCCAGCAGCGTAGTACCGGCAGCCGGAAACACTGAAGCTTTCTTT
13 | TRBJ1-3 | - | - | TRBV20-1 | CSARGTSGDTIYF | TGCAGTGCTAGAGGGACATCTGGAGACACCATATATTTT
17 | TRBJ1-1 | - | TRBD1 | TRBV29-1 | CSVGSLQARTGGTEAFF | TGCAGCGTTGGGTCTCTGCAGGCTCGGACAGGAGGTACTGAAGCTTTCTTT
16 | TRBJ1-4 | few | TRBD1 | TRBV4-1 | CASSRSTGRANEKLFF | TGCGCCAGCAGCCGATCGACAGGGAGGGCTAATGAAAAACTGTTTTTT
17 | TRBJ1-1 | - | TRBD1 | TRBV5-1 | CASSRPSGQIMNTEAFF | TGCGCCAGCAGCCGGCCCTCGGGACAGATCATGAACACTGAAGCTTTCTTT
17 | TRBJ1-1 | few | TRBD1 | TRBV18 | CASSPPGTGGFYTEAFF | TGTGCCAGCTCTCCACCCGGGACAGGGGGTTTCTACACTGAAGCTTTCTTT
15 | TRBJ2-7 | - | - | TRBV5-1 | CASSRRDWDAGEQYF | TGCGCCAGCAGCCGTCGAGATTGGGATGCTGGGGAGCAGTACTTC
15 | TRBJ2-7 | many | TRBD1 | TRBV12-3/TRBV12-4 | CASSLRQGGFYEQYF | TGTGCCAGCAGTCTCCGACAGGGCGGATTCTACGAGCAGTACTTC
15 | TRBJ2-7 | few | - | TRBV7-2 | CASSAPYPSTYEQYF | TGTGCCAGCAGCGCCCCTTATCCCTCCACCTACGAGCAGTACTTC
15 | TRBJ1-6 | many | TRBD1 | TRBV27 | CASSSTTGTVTPLHF | TGTGCCAGCAGTTCGACGACAGGGACTGTCACACCCCTCCACTTT
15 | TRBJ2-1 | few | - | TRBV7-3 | CASSPQGWKNHEQFF | TGTGCCAGCAGTCCACAGGGTTGGAAAAACCATGAGCAGTTCTTC
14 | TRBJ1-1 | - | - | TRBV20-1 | CSAKDGGYNTEAFF | TGCAGTGCCAAGGACGGAGGGTATAACACTGAAGCTTTCTTT
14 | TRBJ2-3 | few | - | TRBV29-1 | CSTKGTAVADTQYF | TGCAGCACCAAAGGGACGGCCGTTGCAGATACGCAGTATTTT
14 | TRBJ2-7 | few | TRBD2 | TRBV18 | CASSSGLADLVQYF | TGTGCCAGCTCCTCGGGACTAGCCGACTTGGTGCAGTACTTC
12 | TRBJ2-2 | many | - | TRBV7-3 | CASSQSGGELFF | TGTGCCAGCAGCCAAAGCGGCGGGGAGCTGTTTTTT
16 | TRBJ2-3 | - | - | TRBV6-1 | CASSSKLARLTDTQYF | TGTGCCAGCAGTTCCAAACTAGCAAGGCTCACAGATACGCAGTATTTT
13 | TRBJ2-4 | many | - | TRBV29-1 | CSVFGVAKNIQYF | TGCAGCGTTTTCGGCGTGGCCAAAAACATTCAGTACTTC
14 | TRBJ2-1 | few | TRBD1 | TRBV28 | CASSHGTATNEQFF | TGTGCCAGCAGCCACGGGACAGCTACGAATGAGCAGTTCTTC
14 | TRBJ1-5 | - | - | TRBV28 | CASSHDGVNQPQHF | TGTGCCAGCAGTCACGACGGGGTTAATCAGCCCCAGCATTTT
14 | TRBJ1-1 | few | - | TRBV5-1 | CASSRDTGTTEAFF | TGCGCCAGCAGCCGAGATACAGGGACCACTGAAGCTTTCTTT
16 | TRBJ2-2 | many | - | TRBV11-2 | CASRENRTVNTGELFF | TGTGCCAGCAGAGAGAACCGGACGGTGAACACCGGGGAGCTGTTTTTT
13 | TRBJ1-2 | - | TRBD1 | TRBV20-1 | CSAKGQGEIRYTF | TGCAGTGCTAAAGGTCAGGGGGAGATTCGCTACACCTTC
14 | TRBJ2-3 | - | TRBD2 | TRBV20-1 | CSARGREGTDTQYF | TGCAGTGCTAGAGGGCGGGAGGGCACAGATACGCAGTATTTT
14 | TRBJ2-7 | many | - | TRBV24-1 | CATSDPDGGYEQYF | TGTGCCACCAGTGACCCCGATGGGGGTTACGAGCAGTACTTC
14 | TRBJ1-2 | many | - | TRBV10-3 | CAISGSTGSYGYTF | TGTGCCATCAGTGGGTCGACAGGCAGCTATGGCTACACCTTC
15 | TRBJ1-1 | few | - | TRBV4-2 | CASSQDSGSDTEAFF | TGTGCCAGCAGCCAAGATTCAGGGTCGGACACTGAAGCTTTCTTT
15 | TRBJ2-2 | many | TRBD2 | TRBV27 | CASRSSGSPGGELFF | TGTGCCAGCCGATCTAGCGGGAGCCCCGGCGGGGAGCTGTTTTTT
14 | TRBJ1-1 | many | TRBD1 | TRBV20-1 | CSAHRQGAPTEAFF | TGCAGTGCTCACCGACAGGGGGCCCCCACTGAAGCTTTCTTT
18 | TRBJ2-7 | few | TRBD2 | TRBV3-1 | CASSQDPPGTSGSYEQYF | TGTGCCAGCAGCCAAGATCCTCCCGGGACTAGCGGATCCTACGAGCAGTACTTC
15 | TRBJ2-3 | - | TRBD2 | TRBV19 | CASRSLAGVGDTQYF | TGTGCCAGCAGATCCCTAGCGGGAGTGGGAGATACGCAGTATTTT
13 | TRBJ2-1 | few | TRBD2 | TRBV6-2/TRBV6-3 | CASISGTHNEQFF | TGTGCCAGCATTAGCGGGACACACAATGAGCAGTTCTTC
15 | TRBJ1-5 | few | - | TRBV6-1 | CASSEQASSNQPQHF | TGTGCCAGCAGTGAACAGGCAAGTAGCAATCAGCCCCAGCATTTT
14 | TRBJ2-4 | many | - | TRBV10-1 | CASSVMGPSDIQYF | TGCGCCAGCAGCGTTATGGGACCATCGGACATTCAGTACTTC
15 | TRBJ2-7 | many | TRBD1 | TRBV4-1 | CASSYPGQGIDEQYF | TGCGCCAGCAGCTACCCGGGACAGGGCATCGACGAGCAGTACTTC
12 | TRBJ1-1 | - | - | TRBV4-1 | CASSNRYTEAFF | TGCGCCAGCAGCAACCGTTACACTGAAGCTTTCTTT
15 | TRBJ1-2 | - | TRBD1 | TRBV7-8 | CASSLAGQGTYGYTF | TGTGCCAGCAGCTTAGCGGGACAGGGGACGTATGGCTACACCTTC
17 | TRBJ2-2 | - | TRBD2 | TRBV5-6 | CASSLERGRDRAGELFF | TGTGCCAGCAGCTTGGAACGCGGGAGGGATCGTGCCGGGGAGCTGTTTTTT
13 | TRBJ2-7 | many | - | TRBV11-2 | CASSLAAAYEQYF | TGTGCCAGCAGCTTAGCCGCGGCATACGAGCAGTACTTC